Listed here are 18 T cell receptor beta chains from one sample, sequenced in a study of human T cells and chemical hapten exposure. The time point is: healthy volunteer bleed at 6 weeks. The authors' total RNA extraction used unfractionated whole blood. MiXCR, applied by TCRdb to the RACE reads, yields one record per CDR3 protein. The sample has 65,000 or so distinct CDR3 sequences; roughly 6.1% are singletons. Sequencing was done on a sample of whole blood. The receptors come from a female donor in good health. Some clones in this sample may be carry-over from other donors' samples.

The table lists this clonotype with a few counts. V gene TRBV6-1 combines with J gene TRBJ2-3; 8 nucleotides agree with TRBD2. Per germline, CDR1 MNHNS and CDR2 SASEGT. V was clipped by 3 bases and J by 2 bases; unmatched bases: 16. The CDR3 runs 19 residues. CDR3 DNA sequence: TGTGCCAGCAGTGACAGTCCCCTGGAGACTAGCGTATACACAGATACGCAGTATTTT. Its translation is CASSDSPLETSVYTDTQYF.

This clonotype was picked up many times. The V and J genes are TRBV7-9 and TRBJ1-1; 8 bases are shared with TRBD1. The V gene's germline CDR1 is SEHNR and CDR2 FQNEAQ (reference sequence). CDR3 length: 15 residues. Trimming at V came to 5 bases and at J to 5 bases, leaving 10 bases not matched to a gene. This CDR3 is CASSPVDRGDTEAFF. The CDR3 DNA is TGTGCCAGCAGCCCGGTCGACAGGGGAGATACTGAAGCTTTCTTT.

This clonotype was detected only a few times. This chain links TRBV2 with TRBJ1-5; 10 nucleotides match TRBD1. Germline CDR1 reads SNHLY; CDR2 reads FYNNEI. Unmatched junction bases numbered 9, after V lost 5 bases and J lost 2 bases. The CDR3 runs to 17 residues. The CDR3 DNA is TGTGCCAGCAGTCCCGGGACAGGGGTTCGGGGCAATCAGCCCCAGCATTTT. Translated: CASSPGTGVRGNQPQHF.

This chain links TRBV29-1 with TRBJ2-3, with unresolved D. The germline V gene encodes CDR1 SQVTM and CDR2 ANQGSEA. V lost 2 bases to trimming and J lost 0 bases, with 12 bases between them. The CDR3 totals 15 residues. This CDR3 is CSVETARSSTDTQYF. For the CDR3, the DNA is TGCAGCGTTGAAACTGCAAGGTCTAGCACAGATACGCAGTATTTT.

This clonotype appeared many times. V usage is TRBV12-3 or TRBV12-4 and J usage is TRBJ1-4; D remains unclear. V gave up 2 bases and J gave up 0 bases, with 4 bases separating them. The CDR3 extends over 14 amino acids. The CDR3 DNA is TGTGCCAGCAGTTTATGGGCAACTAATGAAAAACTGTTTTTT. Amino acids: CASSLWATNEKLFF.

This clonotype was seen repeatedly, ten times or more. The DNA of the CDR3 is TGCGCCAGCAGCTTGAACGAGAGAGTCAGGTACGAGCAGTACTTC. Amino acid sequence: CASSLNERVRYEQYF. V usage is TRBV5-1 and J usage is TRBJ2-7; D unclear. CDR3 size: 15 residues. Germline loops: CDR1 SGHRS, CDR2 YFSETQ. The V end lost 1 base, the J end lost 4 bases, and 15 bases lay between the germline ends.

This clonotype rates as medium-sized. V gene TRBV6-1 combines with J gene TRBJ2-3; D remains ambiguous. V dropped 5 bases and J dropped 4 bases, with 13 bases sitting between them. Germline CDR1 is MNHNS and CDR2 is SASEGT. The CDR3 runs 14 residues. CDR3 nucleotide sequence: TGTGCCAGCAGTCTCCGCCTAGAACCAGATACGCAGTATTTT. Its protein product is CASSLRLEPDTQYF.

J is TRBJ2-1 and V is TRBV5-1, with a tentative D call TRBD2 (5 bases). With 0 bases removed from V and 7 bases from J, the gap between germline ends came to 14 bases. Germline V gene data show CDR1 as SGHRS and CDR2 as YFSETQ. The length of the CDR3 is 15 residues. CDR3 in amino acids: CASSLARIGGNEQFF. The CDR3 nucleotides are TGCGCCAGCAGCTTGGCTAGGATCGGAGGAAATGAGCAGTTCTTC. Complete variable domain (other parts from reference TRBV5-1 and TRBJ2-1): KAGVTQTPRYLIKTRGQQVTLSCSPISGHRSVSWYQQTPGQGLQFLFEYFSETQRNKGNFPGRFSGRQFSNSRSEMNVSTLELGDSALYLCASSLARIGGNEQFFGPGTRLTVL.

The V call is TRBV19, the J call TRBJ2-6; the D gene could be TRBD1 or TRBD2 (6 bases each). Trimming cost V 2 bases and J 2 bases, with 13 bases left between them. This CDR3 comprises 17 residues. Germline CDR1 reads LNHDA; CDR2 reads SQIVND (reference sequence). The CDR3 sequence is CASSIRTGAAGANVLTF. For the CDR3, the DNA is TGTGCCAGTAGTATACGTACGGGGGCGGCTGGGGCCAACGTCCTGACTTTC.

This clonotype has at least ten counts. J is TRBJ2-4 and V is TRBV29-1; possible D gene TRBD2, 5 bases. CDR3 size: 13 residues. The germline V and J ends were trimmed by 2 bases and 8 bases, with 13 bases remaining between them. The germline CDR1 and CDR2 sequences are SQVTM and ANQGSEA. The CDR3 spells CSVELGGFDIQYF. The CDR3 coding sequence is TGCAGCGTTGAATTAGGCGGGTTCGACATTCAGTACTTC.

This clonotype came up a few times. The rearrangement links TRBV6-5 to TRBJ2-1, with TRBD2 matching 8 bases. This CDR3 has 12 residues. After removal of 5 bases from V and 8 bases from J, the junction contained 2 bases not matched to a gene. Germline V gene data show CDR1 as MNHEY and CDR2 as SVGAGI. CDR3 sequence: CASSAGGDEQFF. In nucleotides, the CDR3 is TGTGCCAGCAGTGCCGGGGGGGATGAGCAGTTCTTC.

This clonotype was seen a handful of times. The CDR3 region is CASSWRGTPEQFF. Here the CDR3 DNA reads TGTGCCAGCAGCTGGCGAGGTACACCCGAGCAGTTCTTC. The chain recombines TRBV5-6 with TRBJ2-1; D not certain. CDR1 is SGHDT and CDR2 is YYEEEE in the germline V gene. With 3 bases removed from V and 10 bases from J, the gap between germline ends came to 14 bases. CDR3 length: 13 amino acids.

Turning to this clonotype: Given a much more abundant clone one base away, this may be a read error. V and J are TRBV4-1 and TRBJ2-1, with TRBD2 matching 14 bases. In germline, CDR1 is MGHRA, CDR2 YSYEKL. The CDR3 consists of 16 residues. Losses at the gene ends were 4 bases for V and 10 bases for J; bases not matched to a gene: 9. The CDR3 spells CASSRMTSGGGGEQFF. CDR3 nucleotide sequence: TGCGCCAGCAGCCGGATGACTAGCGGGGGGGGTGGAGAGCAGTTCTTC.

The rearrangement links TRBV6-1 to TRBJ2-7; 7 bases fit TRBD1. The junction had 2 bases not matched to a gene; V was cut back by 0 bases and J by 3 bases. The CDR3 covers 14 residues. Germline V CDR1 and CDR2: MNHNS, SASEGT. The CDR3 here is CASSEAGTVYEQYF. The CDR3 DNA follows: TGTGCCAGCAGTGAAGCTGGGACAGTCTACGAGCAGTACTTC.

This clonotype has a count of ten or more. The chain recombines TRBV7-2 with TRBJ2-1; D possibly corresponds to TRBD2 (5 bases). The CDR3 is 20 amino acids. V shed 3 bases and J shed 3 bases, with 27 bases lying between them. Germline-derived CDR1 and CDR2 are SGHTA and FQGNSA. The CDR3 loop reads CASSFRSRPLGLLIYNEQFF. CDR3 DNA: TGTGCCAGCAGCTTTCGTAGCAGACCGTTAGGACTTTTGATCTACAATGAGCAGTTCTTC. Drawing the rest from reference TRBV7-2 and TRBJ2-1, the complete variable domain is GAGVSQSPSNKVTEKGKDVELRCDPISGHTALYWYRQSLGQGLEFLIYFQGNSAPDKSGLPSDRFSAERTGGSVSTLTIQRTQQEDSAVYLCASSFRSRPLGLLIYNEQFFGPGTRLTVL.

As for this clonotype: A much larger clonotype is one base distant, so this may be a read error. CDR3 protein: CVSSEWELAQPFTEAFF. The CDR3 bases are TGTGTCAGCAGTGAATGGGAACTGGCACAGCCCTTTACTGAAGCTTTCTTT. The chain employs TRBV25-1 and TRBJ1-1; D is unresolved. The CDR3 loop spans 17 amino acids. The germline V gene encodes CDR1 MGHDK and CDR2 SYGVNS. The full variable domain, completed using reference TRBV25-1 and TRBJ1-1, is EADIYQTPRYLVIGTGKKITLECSQTMGHDKMYWYQQDPGMELHLIHYSYGVNSTEKGDLSSESTVSRIRTEHFPLTLESARPSHTSQYLCVSSEWELAQPFTEAFFGQGTRLTVV.

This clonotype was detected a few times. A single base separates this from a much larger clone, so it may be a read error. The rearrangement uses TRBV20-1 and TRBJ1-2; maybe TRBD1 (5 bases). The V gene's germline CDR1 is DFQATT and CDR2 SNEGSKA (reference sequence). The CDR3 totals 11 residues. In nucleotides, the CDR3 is TGCAGTGCTAGAAGGGGTTATGGCGACACCTTC. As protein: CSARRGYGDTF.

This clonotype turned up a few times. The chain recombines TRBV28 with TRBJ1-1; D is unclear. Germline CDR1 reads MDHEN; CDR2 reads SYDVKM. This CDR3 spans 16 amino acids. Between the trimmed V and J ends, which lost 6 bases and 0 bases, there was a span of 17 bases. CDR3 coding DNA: TGTGCCAGCAGCTCCAAACCTCTAACTATGAACACTGAAGCTTTCTTT. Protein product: CASSSKPLTMNTEAFF.